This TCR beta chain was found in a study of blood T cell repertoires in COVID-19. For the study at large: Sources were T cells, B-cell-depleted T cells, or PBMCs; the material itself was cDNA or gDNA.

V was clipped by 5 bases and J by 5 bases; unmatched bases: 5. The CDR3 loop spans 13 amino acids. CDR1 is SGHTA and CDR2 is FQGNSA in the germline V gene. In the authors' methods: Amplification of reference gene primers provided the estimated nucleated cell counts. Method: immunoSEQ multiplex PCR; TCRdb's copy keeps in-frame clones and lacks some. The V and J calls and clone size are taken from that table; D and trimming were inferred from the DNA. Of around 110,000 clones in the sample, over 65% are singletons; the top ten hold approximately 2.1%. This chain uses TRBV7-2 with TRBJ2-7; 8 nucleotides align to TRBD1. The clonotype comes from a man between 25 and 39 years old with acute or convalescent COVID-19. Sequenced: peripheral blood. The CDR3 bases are TGTGCCAGCAGCGTGGACAGGGCCAACGAGCAGTACGTC. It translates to CASSVDRANEQYV.